The clone carrying this T cell receptor (beta chain) is labeled as medium-sized. Follow-up blood was drawn about 14 weeks, roughly three months, after antiretroviral therapy began. All unsorted peripheral T cells were captured because whole blood was used without fractionation. This entry comes from a study of HIV-infected patients and healthy controls. cDNA was made from around 0.45 ug RNA using alpha and beta constant primers. Each of the alpha and beta chains got its own library through chain-specific third strand synthesis with indices. A single record per CDR3 protein comes from TCRdb applying MiXCR to the 5' RACE reads. This repertoire shows some 5,400 distinct CDR3 sequences, 8.8% found once; its top ten account for approximately 30%. This receptor was identified in an adult with HIV infection. The sequencing used blood, collected during antiretroviral therapy.

CDR3 in DNA: TGTGCCAGTAGCCCCCAGGGGGCCAGTACGCAGTATTTT. It is translated as CASSPQGASTQYF. This chain joins TRBV19 and TRBJ2-3; 8 bases line up with TRBD1. The CDR3 contains 13 residues. Germline V lookup: CDR1 LNHDA, CDR2 SQIVND (reference sequence). V gave up 6 bases and J gave up 8 bases; unmatched junction bases: 7.